This T cell receptor (beta chain) comes out of a study of T cells in Graves' hyperthyroidism and ophthalmopathy. The investigators amplified TCR beta CDR3 regions from RNA transcripts. First-round RT-PCR targeting the TCR CDR3 was performed with the HTBI primer set. TCRdb analysed the multiplex PCR reads with MiXCR anew, one entry per CDR3 protein. The repertoire has about 720,000 distinct CDR3 sequences, roughly a sixth of them found once; the top ten carry approximately 16%. Using over 8.5 ml of fresh peripheral blood, PBMCs were prepared. This clonotype was seen only a few times. Material: blood. This receptor was taken from a woman aged 45-65 years with Graves' hyperthyroidism that later progressed to Graves' ophthalmopathy.

For the CDR3, the DNA is TGTGCCAGCAGCGTAGGTTCAGCCACAGATACGCAGTATTTT. Protein: CASSVGSATDTQYF. This chain links TRBV9 with TRBJ2-3; D call uncertain. V lost 0 bases, J lost 2 bases, and 7 bases lay in between. CDR3 size: 14 residues. From germline, CDR1 is SGDLS and CDR2 YYNGEE.